The clone carrying this TCR beta chain was seen at least ten times. The antigen is not known. The sample originates from a study of T cells in Graves' hyperthyroidism and ophthalmopathy. Regarding the study as a whole: Peripheral blood also featured most of the thyroid clonotypes expanded above 0.001.

It was 8 to 10 ml of fresh peripheral blood that supplied the PBMCs. RNA transcripts yielded amplified TCR beta CDR3 regions. The HTBI primer set drove a first-round RT-PCR of the TCR CDR3. TCRdb analysed the multiplex PCR reads with MiXCR anew, one entry per CDR3 protein. In the table there are under 700,000 distinct CDR3 sequences, 16% of which are singletons. J gave up 2 bases and V 4 bases, and 8 bases lay outside the gene matches. CDR3 length equals 16 residues. CDR1 and CDR2 (germline): SGHDN, FVKESK. V usage is TRBV14 and J usage is TRBJ2-3; TRBD2 agrees at 8 bases. Sequencing was carried out using blood. The sequence derives from a woman aged 18-35 years with Graves' hyperthyroidism. DNA of the CDR3: TGTGCCAGCAGCCCCCAACGGGGGGGCTACACAGATACGCAGTATTTT. Amino acids: CASSPQRGGYTDTQYF.